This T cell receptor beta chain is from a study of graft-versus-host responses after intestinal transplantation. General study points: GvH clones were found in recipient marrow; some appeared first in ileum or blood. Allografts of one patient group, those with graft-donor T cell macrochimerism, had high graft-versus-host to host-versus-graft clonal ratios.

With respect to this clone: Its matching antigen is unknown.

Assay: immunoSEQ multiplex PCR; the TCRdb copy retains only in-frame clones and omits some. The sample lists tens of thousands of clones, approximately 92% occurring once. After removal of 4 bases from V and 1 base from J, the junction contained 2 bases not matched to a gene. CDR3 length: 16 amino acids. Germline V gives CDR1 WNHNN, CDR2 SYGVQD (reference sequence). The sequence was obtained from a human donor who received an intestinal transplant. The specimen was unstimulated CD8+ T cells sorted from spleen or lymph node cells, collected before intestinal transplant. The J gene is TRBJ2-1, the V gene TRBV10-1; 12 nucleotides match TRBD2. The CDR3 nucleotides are TGCGCCAGCAGTGTTGGACTAGCGGGATCCTACAATGAGCAGTTCTTC. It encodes CASSVGLAGSYNEQFF.